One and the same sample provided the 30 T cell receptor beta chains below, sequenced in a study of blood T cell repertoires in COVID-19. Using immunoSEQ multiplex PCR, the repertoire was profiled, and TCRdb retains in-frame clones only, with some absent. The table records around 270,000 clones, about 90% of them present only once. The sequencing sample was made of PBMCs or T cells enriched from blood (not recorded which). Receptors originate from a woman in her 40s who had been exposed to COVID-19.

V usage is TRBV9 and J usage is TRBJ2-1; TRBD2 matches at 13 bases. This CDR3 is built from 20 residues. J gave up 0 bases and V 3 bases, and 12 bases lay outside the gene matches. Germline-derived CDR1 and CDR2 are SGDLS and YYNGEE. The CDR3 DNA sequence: TGTGCCAGCAGCGCACCCCCGGGACTAGCGGGGATTAGCTCCTACAATGAGCAGTTCTTC. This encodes CASSAPPGLAGISSYNEQFF.

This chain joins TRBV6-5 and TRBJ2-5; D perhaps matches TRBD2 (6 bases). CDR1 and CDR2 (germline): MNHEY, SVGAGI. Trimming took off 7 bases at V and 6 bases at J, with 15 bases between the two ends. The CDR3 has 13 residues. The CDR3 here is CASKEGGEKTQYF. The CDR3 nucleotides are TGTGCCAGCAAGGAAGGAGGGGAAAAGACCCAGTACTTC.

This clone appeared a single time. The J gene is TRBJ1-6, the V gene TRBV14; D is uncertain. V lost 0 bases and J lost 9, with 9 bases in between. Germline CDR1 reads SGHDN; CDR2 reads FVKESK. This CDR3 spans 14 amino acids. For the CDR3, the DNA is TGTGCCAGCAGCCAAGAGGCGCGGGCTTCACCCCTCCACTTT. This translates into CASSQEARASPLHF.

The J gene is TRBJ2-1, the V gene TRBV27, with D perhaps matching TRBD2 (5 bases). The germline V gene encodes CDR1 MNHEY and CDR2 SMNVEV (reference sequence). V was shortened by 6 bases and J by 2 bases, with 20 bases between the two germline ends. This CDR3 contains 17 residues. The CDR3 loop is CASRPALTGRAYNEQFF. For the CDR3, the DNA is TGTGCCAGCAGACCGGCGCTAACCGGGCGGGCCTACAATGAGCAGTTCTTC.

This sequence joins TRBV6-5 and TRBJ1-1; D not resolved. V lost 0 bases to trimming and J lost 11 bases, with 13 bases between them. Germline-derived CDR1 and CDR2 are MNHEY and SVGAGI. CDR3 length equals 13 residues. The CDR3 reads CASSYSRGGRAFF. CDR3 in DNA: TGTGCCAGCAGTTACTCCCGGGGAGGGAGGGCTTTCTTT.

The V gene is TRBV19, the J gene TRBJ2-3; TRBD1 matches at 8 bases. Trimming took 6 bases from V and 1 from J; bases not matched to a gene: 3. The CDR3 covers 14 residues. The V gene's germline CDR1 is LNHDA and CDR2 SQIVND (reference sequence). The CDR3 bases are TGTGCCAGTAGGGACAGGGCCCGCACAGATACGCAGTATTTT. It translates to CASRDRARTDTQYF. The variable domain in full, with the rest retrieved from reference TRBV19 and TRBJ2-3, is DGGITQSPKYLFRKEGQNVTLSCEQNLNHDAMYWYRQDPGQGLRLIYYSQIVNDFQKGDIAEGYSVSREKKESFPLTVTSAQKNPTAFYLCASRDRARTDTQYFGPGTRLTVL.

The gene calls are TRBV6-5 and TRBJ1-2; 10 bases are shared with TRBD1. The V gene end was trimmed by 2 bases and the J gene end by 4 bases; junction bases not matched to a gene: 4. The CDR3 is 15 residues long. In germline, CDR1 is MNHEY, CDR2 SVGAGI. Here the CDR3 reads CASSYRDRGIYGYTF. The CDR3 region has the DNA TGTGCCAGCAGTTACCGGGACAGGGGTATCTATGGCTACACCTTC.

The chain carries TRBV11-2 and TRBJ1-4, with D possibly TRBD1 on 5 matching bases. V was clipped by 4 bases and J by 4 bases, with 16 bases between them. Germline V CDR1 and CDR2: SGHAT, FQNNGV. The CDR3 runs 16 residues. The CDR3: CASSSRGGALNEKLFF. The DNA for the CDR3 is TGTGCCAGCAGCTCCCGTGGAGGGGCGCTTAATGAAAAACTGTTTTTT.

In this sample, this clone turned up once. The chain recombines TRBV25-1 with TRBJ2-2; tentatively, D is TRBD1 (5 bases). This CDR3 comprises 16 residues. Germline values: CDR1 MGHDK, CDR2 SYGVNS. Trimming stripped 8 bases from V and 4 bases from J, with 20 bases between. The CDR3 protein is CASGGPQDRPTGELFF. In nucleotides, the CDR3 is TGTGCCAGCGGCGGACCCCAAGACAGACCCACCGGGGAGCTGTTTTTT.

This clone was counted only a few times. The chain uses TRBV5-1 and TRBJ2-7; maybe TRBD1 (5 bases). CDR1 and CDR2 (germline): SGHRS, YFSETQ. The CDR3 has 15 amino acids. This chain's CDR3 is CASSLSSRADREQYV. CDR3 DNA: TGTGCCAGCAGCTTGTCATCCAGGGCGGATCGCGAGCAGTACGTC.

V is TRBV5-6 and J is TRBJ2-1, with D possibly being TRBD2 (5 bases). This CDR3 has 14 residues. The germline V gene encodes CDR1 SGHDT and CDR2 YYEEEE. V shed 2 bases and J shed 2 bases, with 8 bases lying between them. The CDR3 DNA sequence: TGTGCCAGCAGCTTACAGCGGACCTACAATGAGCAGTTCTTC. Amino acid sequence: CASSLQRTYNEQFF.

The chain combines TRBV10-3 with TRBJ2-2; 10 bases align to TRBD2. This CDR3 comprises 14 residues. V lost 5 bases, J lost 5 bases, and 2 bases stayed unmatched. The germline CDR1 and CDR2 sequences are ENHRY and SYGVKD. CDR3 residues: CAISPAGGTGELFF. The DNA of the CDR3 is TGTGCCATCAGTCCAGCGGGAGGGACCGGGGAGCTGTTTTTT.

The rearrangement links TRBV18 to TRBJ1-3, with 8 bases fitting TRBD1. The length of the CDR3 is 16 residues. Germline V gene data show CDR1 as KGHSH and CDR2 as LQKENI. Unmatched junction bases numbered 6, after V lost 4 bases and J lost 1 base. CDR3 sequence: CASSQGQGFSGNTIYF. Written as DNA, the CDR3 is TGTGCCAGCTCACAAGGACAGGGATTTTCTGGAAACACCATATATTTT.

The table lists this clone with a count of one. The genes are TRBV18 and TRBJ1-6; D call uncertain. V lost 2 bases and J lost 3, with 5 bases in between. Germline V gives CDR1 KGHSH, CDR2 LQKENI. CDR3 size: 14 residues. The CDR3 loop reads CASSPGSYNSPLHF. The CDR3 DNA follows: TGTGCCAGCTCACCAGGCAGCTATAATTCACCCCTCCACTTT.

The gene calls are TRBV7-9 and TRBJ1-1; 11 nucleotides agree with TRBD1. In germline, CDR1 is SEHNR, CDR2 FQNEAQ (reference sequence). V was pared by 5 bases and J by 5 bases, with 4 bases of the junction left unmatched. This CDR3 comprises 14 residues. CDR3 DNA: TGTGCCAGCAGCCGAGGGACAGGGGGGACTGAAGCTTTCTTT. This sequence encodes CASSRGTGGTEAFF.

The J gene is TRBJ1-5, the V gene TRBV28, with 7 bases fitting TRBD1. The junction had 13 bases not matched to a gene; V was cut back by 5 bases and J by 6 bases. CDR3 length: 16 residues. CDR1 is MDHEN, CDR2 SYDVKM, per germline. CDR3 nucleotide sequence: TGTGCCAGCAGTATTCGCCTTAGAAGGGGGCGTCAGCCCCAGCATTTT. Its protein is CASSIRLRRGRQPQHF.

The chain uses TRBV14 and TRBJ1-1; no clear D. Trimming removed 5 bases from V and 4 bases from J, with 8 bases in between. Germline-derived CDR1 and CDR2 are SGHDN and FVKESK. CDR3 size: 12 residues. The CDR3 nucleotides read TGTGCCAGCAGCAGAGGGATCACTGAAGCTTTCTTT. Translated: CASSRGITEAFF.

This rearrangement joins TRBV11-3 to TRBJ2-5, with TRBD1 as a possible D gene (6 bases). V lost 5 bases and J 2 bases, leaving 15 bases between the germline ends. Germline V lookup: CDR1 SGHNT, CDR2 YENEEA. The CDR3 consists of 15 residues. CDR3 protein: CASSPYPRGQETQYF. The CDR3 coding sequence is TGTGCCAGCAGCCCGTACCCCAGGGGTCAAGAGACCCAGTACTTC.

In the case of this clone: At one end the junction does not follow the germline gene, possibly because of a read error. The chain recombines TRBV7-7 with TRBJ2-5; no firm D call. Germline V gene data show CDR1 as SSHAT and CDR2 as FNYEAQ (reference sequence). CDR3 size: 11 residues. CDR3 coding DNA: TGTGCTAGCAGCAGACTGGAGACCCAGTACTTC. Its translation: CASSRLETQYF.

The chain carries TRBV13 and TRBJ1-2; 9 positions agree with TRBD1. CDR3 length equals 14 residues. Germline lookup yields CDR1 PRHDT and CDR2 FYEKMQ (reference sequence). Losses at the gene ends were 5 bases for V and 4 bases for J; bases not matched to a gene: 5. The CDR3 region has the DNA TGTGCCAGCAGCGAGGGACAGGGTCTCTATGGCTACACCTTC. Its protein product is CASSEGQGLYGYTF.

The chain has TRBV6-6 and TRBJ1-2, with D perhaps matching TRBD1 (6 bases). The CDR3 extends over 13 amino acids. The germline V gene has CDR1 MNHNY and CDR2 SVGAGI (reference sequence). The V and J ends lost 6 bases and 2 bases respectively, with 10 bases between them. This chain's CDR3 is CASSQQGNYGYTF. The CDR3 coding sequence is TGTGCCAGCAGCCAACAGGGAAACTATGGCTACACCTTC.

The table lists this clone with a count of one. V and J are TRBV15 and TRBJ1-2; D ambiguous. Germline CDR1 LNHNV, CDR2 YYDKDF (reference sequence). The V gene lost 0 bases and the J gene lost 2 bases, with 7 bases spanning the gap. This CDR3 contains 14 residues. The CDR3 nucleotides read TGTGCCACCAGCAGAGATCTACTCAACTATGGCTACACCTTC. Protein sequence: CATSRDLLNYGYTF.

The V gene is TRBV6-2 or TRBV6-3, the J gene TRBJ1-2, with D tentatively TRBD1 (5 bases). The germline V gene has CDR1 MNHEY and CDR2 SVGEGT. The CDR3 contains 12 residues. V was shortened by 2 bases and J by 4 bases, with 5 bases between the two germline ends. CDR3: CASSYGAYGYTF. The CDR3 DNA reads TGTGCCAGCAGTTACGGGGCCTATGGCTACACCTTC.

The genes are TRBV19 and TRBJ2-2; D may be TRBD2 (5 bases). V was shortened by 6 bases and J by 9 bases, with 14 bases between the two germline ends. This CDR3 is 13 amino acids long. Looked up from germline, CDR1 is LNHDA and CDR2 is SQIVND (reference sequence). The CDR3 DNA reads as TGTGCCAGTAGCCCACTAGTTGGGCGGGAGCTGTTTTTT. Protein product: CASSPLVGRELFF.

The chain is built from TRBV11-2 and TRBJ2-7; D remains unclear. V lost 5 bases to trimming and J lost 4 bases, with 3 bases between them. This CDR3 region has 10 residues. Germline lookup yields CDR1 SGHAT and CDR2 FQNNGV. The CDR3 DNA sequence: TGTGCCAGCAGCACTTACGAGCAGTACGTC. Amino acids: CASSTYEQYV.

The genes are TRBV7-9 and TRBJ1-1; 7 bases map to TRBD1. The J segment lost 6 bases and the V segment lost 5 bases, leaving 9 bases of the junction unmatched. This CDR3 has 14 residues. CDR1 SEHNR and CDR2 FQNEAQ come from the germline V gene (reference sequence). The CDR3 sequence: CASSKDRDRAEAFF. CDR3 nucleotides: TGTGCCAGCAGCAAAGACAGGGATAGGGCTGAAGCTTTCTTT.

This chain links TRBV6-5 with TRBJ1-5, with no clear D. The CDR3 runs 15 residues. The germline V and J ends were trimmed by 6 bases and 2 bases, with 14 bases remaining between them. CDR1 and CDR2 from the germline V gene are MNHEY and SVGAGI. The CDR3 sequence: CASRTTSTRNQPQHF. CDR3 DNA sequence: TGTGCCAGCAGGACTACTTCGACACGCAATCAGCCCCAGCATTTT.

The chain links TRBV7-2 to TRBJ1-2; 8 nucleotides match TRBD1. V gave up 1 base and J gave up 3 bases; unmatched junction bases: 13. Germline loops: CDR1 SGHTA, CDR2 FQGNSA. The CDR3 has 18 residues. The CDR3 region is CASSLEFPDRDDDYGYTF. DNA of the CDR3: TGTGCCAGCAGCTTAGAGTTTCCGGACAGGGACGACGACTATGGCTACACCTTC.

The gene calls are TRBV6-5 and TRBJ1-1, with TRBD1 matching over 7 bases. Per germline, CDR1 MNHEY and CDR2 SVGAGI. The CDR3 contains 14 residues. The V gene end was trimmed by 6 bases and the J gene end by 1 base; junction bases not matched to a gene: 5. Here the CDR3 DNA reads TGTGCCAGCAGCCTACAGGGGTGGAACACTGAAGCTTTCTTT. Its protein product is CASSLQGWNTEAFF.

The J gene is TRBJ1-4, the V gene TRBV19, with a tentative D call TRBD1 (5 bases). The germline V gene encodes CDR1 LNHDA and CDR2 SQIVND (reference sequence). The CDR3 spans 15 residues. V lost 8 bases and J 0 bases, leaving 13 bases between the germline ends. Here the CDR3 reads CASSARGATNEKLFF. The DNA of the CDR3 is TGTGCCAGTTCCGCACGGGGGGCAACTAATGAAAAACTGTTTTTT.